A selection of T cell receptor beta chains follows, all from one sample in a study of blood T cells in healthy people across ages. TCRdb ran MiXCR on the 5' RACE reads and lists one entry per CDR3 protein. Of more than 1 million distinct CDR3 sequences listed, more than 40% are singletons. The sequenced material came from blood. The source is a woman aged 60-70 years in good health. Both conserved end residues are part of each CDR3. D genes are given only for firm matches. Clone size is stated in some rows and not others, as once, few, many or a class when expanded.

J	D	size	V	CDR3	DNA
TRBJ2-1	.	.	TRBV20-1	CSARDGGGDSYNEQFF	TGCAGTGCTAGAGACGGTGGCGGAGACTCCTACAATGAGCAGTTCTTC
TRBJ2-5	.	few	TRBV28	CASSFSSGHWTSETQYF	TGTGCCAGCAGTTTTAGTTCCGGACACTGGACCTCTGAGACCCAGTACTTC
TRBJ2-7	.	few	TRBV5-1	CASSLASGTLTEQYF	TGCGCCAGCAGCTTGGCGTCTGGGACGCTGACCGAGCAGTACTTC
TRBJ2-7	.	.	TRBV11-2	CAGSLGGSIYEQYF	TGTGCCGGCAGCTTAGGCGGATCTATCTACGAGCAGTACTTC
TRBJ2-5	.	.	TRBV27	CASSLWSETQYF	TGTGCCAGCAGTTTATGGTCGGAGACCCAGTACTTC
TRBJ1-2	.	.	TRBV12-3/TRBV12-4	CASSPPWIYGYTF	TGTGCCAGCAGCCCGCCGTGGATCTATGGCTACACCTTC
TRBJ2-5	TRBD2	.	TRBV27	CASSLAGGRAETQYF	TGTGCCAGCAGCCTCGCGGGAGGCCGAGCGGAGACCCAGTACTTC
TRBJ1-2	TRBD1	.	TRBV30	CAWTRGLDYGYTF	TGTGCCTGGACCAGGGGGCTTGACTATGGCTACACCTTC
TRBJ2-1	TRBD2	.	TRBV20-1	CSARDGTTSYNEQFF	TGCAGTGCTAGAGATGGGACTACCTCCTACAATGAGCAGTTCTTC
TRBJ1-1	.	.	TRBV6-2/TRBV6-3	CASSYSGDEVFF	TGTGCCAGCAGCTACTCGGGGGATGAAGTTTTCTTT
TRBJ2-1	TRBD1	.	TRBV11-2	CASSLRRGGRNEQFF	TGTGCCAGCAGCTTAAGGAGAGGGGGCCGGAATGAGCAGTTCTTC
TRBJ2-7	TRBD1	.	TRBV14	CASSHGPHRGSGEIYEQYF	TGTGCCAGCAGCCACGGCCCCCACAGGGGTAGTGGGGAAATCTACGAGCAGTACTTC
TRBJ2-7	.	.	TRBV11-2	CASSLLAQREQYF	TGTGCCAGCAGCTTACTGGCGCAAAGGGAGCAGTACTTC
TRBJ2-2	TRBD2	.	TRBV12-3/TRBV12-4	CASSLGAGGYTGELFF	TGTGCCAGCAGTTTAGGGGCGGGAGGATACACCGGGGAGTTGTTTTTT
TRBJ1-2	TRBD1	few	TRBV6-5	CASTPGQGGYGYTF	TGTGCCAGCACTCCGGGACAGGGGGGCTATGGCTACACCTTC
TRBJ2-7	TRBD1	.	TRBV9	CASNVGDRGPYEQYF	TGTGCCAGCAACGTAGGGGACAGGGGCCCCTACGAGCAGTACTTC
TRBJ2-7	.	.	TRBV28	CASSLPSLDFSSYEQYF	TGTGCCAGCAGTTTACCTTCTTTGGACTTCAGCTCCTACGAGCAGTACTTC
TRBJ1-2	TRBD1	.	TRBV12-3/TRBV12-4	CASSPWTGYGYTF	TGTGCCAGCAGTCCTTGGACAGGGTACGGCTACACCTTC
TRBJ2-7	.	few	TRBV2	CASSWQHYEQYF	TGTGCCAGCAGCTGGCAACACTACGAGCAGTACTTC
TRBJ2-7	.	many	TRBV9	CASSPEGYEQYF	TGTGCCAGCTCACCAGAAGGCTACGAGCAGTACTTC
TRBJ1-2	.	.	TRBV6-1	CASSEAHLRGATYGYTF	TGTGCCAGCAGTGAAGCGCATCTACGGGGGGCGACCTATGGCTACACCTTC
TRBJ1-2	TRBD1	few	TRBV15	CATSSPIGGSGYGYTF	TGTGCCACCAGCAGCCCAATAGGGGGCTCAGGCTATGGCTACACCTTC
TRBJ2-3	.	.	TRBV4-3	CASSQGGWGRGQYF	TGCGCCAGCAGCCAAGGAGGTTGGGGACGGGGGCAGTATTTT
TRBJ2-7	TRBD2	.	TRBV9	CASSTTETSGGYEQYF	TGTGCCAGCAGCACTACTGAGACTAGCGGGGGATACGAGCAGTACTTC
TRBJ1-4	.	.	TRBV7-9	CASSLDGPEKPFF	TGTGCCAGCAGCTTGGACGGGCCTGAAAAACCGTTTTTT
TRBJ2-1	TRBD2	few	TRBV4-1	CASSQPGTRDNEQFF	TGCGCCAGCAGCCAACCCGGGACTAGGGACAATGAGCAGTTCTTC
TRBJ1-1	.	.	TRBV15	CATSSPQGREAFF	TGTGCCACCAGCAGTCCCCAGGGGCGGGAAGCTTTCTTT
TRBJ2-1	TRBD2	once	TRBV20-1	CGARGLAAHNEQFF	TGCGGTGCTAGAGGACTAGCGGCCCACAATGAGCAGTTCTTC
TRBJ2-7	.	few	TRBV14	CARGREKGYEQYF	TGTGCCCGGGGAAGGGAGAAGGGGTACGAGCAGTACTTC
TRBJ2-3	TRBD2	.	TRBV20-1	CSASVAGATDTQYF	TGCAGTGCTTCTGTTGCGGGAGCGACAGATACGCAGTATTTT
TRBJ2-3	TRBD1	few	TRBV20-1	CTGQGTDTQYF	TGCACCGGACAGGGGACAGATACGCAGTATTTT
TRBJ2-3	TRBD2	once	TRBV11-1	CAGKTSGRGSDTQYF	TGTGCCGGCAAAACTAGCGGGAGAGGGTCAGATACGCAGTATTTT
TRBJ2-1	TRBD2	.	TRBV7-6	CASSSPGGLGNEQFF	TGTGCCAGCAGCTCCCCGGGGGGGTTAGGGAATGAGCAGTTCTTC
TRBJ2-1	.	few	TRBV10-3	CAISALGGPGNEQFF	TGTGCCATCAGCGCGCTGGGGGGGCCGGGGAATGAGCAGTTCTTC
TRBJ2-7	.	.	TRBV13	CASSLQTGYEQYF	TGTGCCAGCAGCTTACAAACCGGCTACGAGCAGTACTTC
TRBJ1-2	.	.	TRBV6-5	CASSYSTGVDYGYTF	TGTGCCAGCAGTTACTCGACCGGGGTCGACTATGGCTACACCTTC
TRBJ2-5	.	few	TRBV27	CASSFLGLGETQYF	TGTGCCAGCAGTTTCTTGGGGCTCGGTGAGACCCAGTACTTC
TRBJ2-7	TRBD2	.	TRBV12-3/TRBV12-4	CASSPELAGVYEQYF	TGTGCCAGCAGTCCTGAGCTAGCGGGAGTGTACGAGCAGTACTTC